What follows is one TCR beta chain and its context. Its specificity is unknown. Only in-frame clones appear in the TCRdb table, and some are missing; sequencing was by immunoSEQ multiplex PCR. This sample has 180,000 or so clones, with about 91% found just once. The sample is drawn from a study of T cell responses to AZD1222 COVID-19 vaccine. Study-wide results and limits: Among vaccine-associated CD4 TCRs, coverage spanned spike, with dominance at 160-218 and 743-854. Among AZD1222 vaccinees, only 5 to 7 were seropositive at baseline.

Researchers grouped second doses given at about 4 or about 12 weeks into one pool. Sample: peripheral blood, taken 28 days after the second AZD1222 dose. The sequence was obtained from an adult who received the AZD1222 COVID-19 vaccine.

The CDR3 here is CASSSGGLTFF. CDR3 sequence (DNA): TGTGCCAGCAGTTCGGGGGGCCTAACGTTCTTC. The chain uses TRBV12-3 or TRBV12-4 and TRBJ2-1; D perhaps matches TRBD2 (7 bases). CDR3 length equals 11 residues. Trimming cost V 4 bases and J 15 bases, with 13 bases left between them.